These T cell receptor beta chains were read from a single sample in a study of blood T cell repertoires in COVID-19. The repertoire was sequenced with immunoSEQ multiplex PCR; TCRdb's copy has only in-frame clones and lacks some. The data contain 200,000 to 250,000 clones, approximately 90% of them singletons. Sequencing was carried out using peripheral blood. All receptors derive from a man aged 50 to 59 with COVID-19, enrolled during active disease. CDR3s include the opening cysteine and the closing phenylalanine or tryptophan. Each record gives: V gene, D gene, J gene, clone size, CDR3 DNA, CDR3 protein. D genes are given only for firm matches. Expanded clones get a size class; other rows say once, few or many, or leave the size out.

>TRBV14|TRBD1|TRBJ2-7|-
TGTGCCAGCAGCCCGACAGGGTGGGGTCCCTCCTACGAGCAGTACTTC
CASSPTGWGPSYEQYF
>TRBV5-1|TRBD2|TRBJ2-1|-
TGCGCCAGCAGCCTGAACGCCAGGGCTAGCGGGAGAAATGAGCAGTTCTTC
CASSLNARASGRNEQFF
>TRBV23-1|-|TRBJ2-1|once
TGCGCCAGCAGTCAGGCGGGACCCTTACTGAGACTAGTAGGTAATGAGCAGTTCTTC
CASSQAGPLLRLVGNEQFF
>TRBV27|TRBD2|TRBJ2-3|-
TGTGCCAGCAGTCTCTCTTATAGGGGACTAGCGGGAGCCAAAGATACGCAGTATTTT
CASSLSYRGLAGAKDTQYF
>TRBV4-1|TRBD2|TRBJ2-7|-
TGCGCCAGCAGCCAGACACCTCCGCTAGCGGGAGGAACGTACGAGCAGTACTTC
CASSQTPPLAGGTYEQYF
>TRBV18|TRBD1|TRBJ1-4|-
TGTGCCAGCTCAAGGCGGACAGGGGCAACTAATGAAAAACTGTTTTTT
CASSRRTGATNEKLFF
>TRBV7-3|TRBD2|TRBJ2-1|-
TGTGCCAGCAGCCCCCGGGGGGGGGCATTGAACAATGAGCAGTTCTTC
CASSPRGGALNNEQFF
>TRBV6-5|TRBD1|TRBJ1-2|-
TGTGCCAGCAGGGCCACCAGGGGGGACTATGGCTACACCTTC
CASRATRGDYGYTF
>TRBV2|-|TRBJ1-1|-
TGTGCCAGCAGTGAAGGTTCTAGAAACACTGAAGCTTTCTTT
CASSEGSRNTEAFF
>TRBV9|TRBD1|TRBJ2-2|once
TGTGCCAGCAGCCCCCGAGGGATACAGGGGTTTCACGGGGAGCTGTTTTTT
CASSPRGIQGFHGELFF
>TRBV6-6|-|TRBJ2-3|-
TGTGCCAGCAGTTACGGGCGGGGGCCTAGCACAGATACGCAGTATTTT
CASSYGRGPSTDTQYF
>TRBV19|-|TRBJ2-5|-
TGTGCCAGTAGTATAATGGACAGCCAAGAGACCCAGTACTTC
CASSIMDSQETQYF
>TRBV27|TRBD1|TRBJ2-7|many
TGTGCCAGCAGTCTGGCCGGGACAGCTTCCTACGAGCAGTACTTC
CASSLAGTASYEQYF
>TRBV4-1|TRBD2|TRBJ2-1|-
TGCGCCAGCAGCCAACCTCTAGCGGTCGGACCGAGTAGGAGGTTAGGCAATGAGCAGTTCTTC
CASSQPLAVGPSRRLGNEQFF
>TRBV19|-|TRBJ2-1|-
TGTGCCAGTAGGCCAGGACAGAGCAGATCCCTGTGGAATGAGCAGTTCTTC
CASRPGQSRSLWNEQFF
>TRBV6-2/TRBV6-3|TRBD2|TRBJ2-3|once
TGTGCCAGCAGTTACCCGACTAGCGGGAGGCCCATAGGCACAGATACGCAGTATTTT
CASSYPTSGRPIGTDTQYF
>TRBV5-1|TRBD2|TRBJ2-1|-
TGCGCCAGCAGCTTGGAGACGGGACTAGCGGGGGGGAGGAGAAACAATGAGCAGTTCTTC
CASSLETGLAGGRRNNEQFF
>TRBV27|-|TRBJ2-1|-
-
CASSLGPDFGNEQFF
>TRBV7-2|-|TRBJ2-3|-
TGTGCCAGCAGCTCCCCGACCGAGGGGCAGGGGAGCACAGATACGCAGTATTTT
CASSSPTEGQGSTDTQYF
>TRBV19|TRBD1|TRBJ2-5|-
TGTGCCAGTAGCAGACAGGGATTGGGCGAGACCCAGTACTTC
CASSRQGLGETQYF
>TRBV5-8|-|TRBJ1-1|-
TGTGCCAGCAGCACCCTGGGCCACGGGGTCACTGAAGCTTTCTTT
CASSTLGHGVTEAFF
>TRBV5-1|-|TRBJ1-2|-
TGCGCCAGCAGCTCCTCGACAGAATTTAATGGCTACACCTTC
CASSSSTEFNGYTF
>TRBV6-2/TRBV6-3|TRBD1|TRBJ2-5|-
TGTGCCAGCAGTTCCCTGCGTGGACAGGGAAGTGAGACCCAGTACTTC
CASSSLRGQGSETQYF
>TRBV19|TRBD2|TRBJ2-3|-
TGTGCCACCGCTAGCGGGAGGGCCGGGGTTGCGCAGTATTTT
CATASGRAGVAQYF
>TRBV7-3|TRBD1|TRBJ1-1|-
TGTGCCAGCAGCCAACAGGGGGCCGACACTGAAGCTTTCTTT
CASSQQGADTEAFF
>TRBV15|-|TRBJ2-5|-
TGTGCCACCAGCAGCCCCAGCCAAGAGACCCAGTACTTC
CATSSPSQETQYF
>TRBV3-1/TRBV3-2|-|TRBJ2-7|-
TGTGCCAGCAGCCATACCTACGAGCAGTACTTC
CASSHTYEQYF
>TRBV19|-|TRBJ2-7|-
TGTGCCAGTACCAGGGACATCGGCTCCTACGAGCAGTACTTC
CASTRDIGSYEQYF
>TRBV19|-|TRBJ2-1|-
TGTGCCAGTAGTATTAGGGACATTAGCTCCTACAATGAGCAGTTCTTC
CASSIRDISSYNEQFF
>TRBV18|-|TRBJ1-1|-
TGTGCCAGCTCACAATCCGTTCGGACTGAAGCTTTCTTT
CASSQSVRTEAFF
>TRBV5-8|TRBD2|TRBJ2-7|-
TGTGCCAGCCCGCGGGAGTGGTCCTACGAGCAGTACTTC
CASPREWSYEQYF
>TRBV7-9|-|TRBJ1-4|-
TGTGCCAGCAGCTTTATGGAGGAGGTAAAACTGTTTTTT
CASSFMEEVKLFF
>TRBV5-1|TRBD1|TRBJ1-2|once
TGCGCCAGCAGTTCGGGACAGGGGGACACTGGCTACACCTTC
CASSSGQGDTGYTF
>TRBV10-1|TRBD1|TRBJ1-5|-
TGCGCCAGCAGTGAGTTTACCGGGACAGCAGCTTCCCTCAATCAGCCCCAGCATTTT
CASSEFTGTAASLNQPQHF
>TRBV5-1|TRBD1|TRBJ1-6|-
TGCGCCAGCAGCTTCTCCCAGACAGGGGGGAACTCACCCCTCCACTTT
CASSFSQTGGNSPLHF
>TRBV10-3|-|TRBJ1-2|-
TGTGCCATCAGCACCAGACAGCGCCGACTTAACTATGGCTACACCTTC
CAISTRQRRLNYGYTF
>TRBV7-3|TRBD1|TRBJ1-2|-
TGTGCCAGCAGCTTGGGACAGAACTATGGCTACACCTTC
CASSLGQNYGYTF
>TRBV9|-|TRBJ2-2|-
TGTGCCAGCAGCGGCTCCTCCGGGTCCCTTTCCTCCGGGGAGCTGTTTTTT
CASSGSSGSLSSGELFF
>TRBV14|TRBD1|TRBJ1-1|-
TGTGCCAGCAGCCCACTCTCAGGGGGCGCGGGGACTGAAGCTTTCTTT
CASSPLSGGAGTEAFF
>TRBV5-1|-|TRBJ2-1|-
TGCGCCAGCAGCTTGGCTGGAGGGAGCTCCTACAATGAGCAGTTCTTC
CASSLAGGSSYNEQFF
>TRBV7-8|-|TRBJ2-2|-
TGTGCCAGCAGCTTATTTGCAGGAATGTGGGGGGAGCTGTTTTTT
CASSLFAGMWGELFF
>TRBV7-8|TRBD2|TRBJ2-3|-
TGTGCCAGCAGCTTCGGTACTAGCGGGAGTAGCGTATGGTATTTT
CASSFGTSGSSVWYF
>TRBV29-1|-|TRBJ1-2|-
TGCAGCGTTGTAGCTTCCGGAGTGGGTCCTAACTATGGCTACACCTTC
CSVVASGVGPNYGYTF
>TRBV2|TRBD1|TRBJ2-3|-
TGTGCCAGCAGTGATTACAGGGGTGGTGATACGCAGTATTTT
CASSDYRGGDTQYF
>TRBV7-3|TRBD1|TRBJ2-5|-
TGTGCCAGCAGCTTGCTGGGACAGCAAGAGACCCAGTACTTC
CASSLLGQQETQYF
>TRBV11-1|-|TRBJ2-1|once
TGTGCCAGCAGCTTTCCCCTTACCTACAATGAGCAGTTCTTC
CASSFPLTYNEQFF
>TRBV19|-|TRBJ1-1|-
TGTGCCAGTAGTACACGGTCGCACACTGAAGCTTTCTTT
CASSTRSHTEAFF
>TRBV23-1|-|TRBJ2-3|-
TGCGCCAGCGCGGCGGATACGCAGTATTTT
CASAADTQYF